Listed here are 30 T cell receptor beta chains from one sample, sequenced in a study of CD8 T cells in ankylosing spondylitis. TCRdb recomputed calls from the 5' RACE reads with MiXCR, one row per CDR3 protein. The repertoire holds 150,000 to 200,000 distinct CDR3 sequences, 9.5% to 10% seen once, with roughly 15% in the top ten. Sequencing input: blood, either unsorted or a sorted T cell fraction (not recorded which). The receptors originated from a female donor with ankylosing spondylitis or in good health (not recorded which).

The chain links TRBV11-2 to TRBJ2-2; D is perhaps TRBD2 (5 bases). V was pared by 5 bases and J by 6 bases, with 10 bases between. The CDR3 loop spans 13 amino acids. Germline loops: CDR1 SGHAT, CDR2 FQNNGV. The CDR3 coding sequence is TGTGCCAGCAGCCTGCGGGCGGCCGGGGAGCTGTTTTTT. It encodes CASSLRAAGELFF. Full variable domain (missing parts from reference TRBV11-2 and TRBJ2-2): EAGVAQSPRYKIIEKRQSVAFWCNPISGHATLYWYQQILGQGPKLLIQFQNNGVVDDSQLPKDRFSAERLKGVDSTLKIQPAKLEDSAVYLCASSLRAAGELFFGEGSRLTVL.

At least ten counts were recorded for this clonotype. The gene calls are TRBV11-1 and TRBJ2-7, with 10 bases that match TRBD2. J was trimmed by 0 bases and V by 4 bases; bases with no gene match: 12. The CDR3 sequence is 18 residues long. Germline V gene data show CDR1 as SGHAT and CDR2 as FQDESV (reference sequence). CDR3 protein: CASSSQLAGESISYEQYF. CDR3 sequence (DNA): TGTGCCAGCAGCTCCCAGCTAGCGGGAGAAAGTATCTCCTACGAGCAGTACTTC.

This clonotype was seen a few times. V gene TRBV20-1 combines with J gene TRBJ2-7, with D possibly matching TRBD2 (5 bases). The V end was cut by 3 bases, the J end by 4 bases, with 10 bases between. Germline loops: CDR1 DFQATT, CDR2 SNEGSKA (reference sequence). The CDR3 has 12 amino acids. The CDR3 region is CSASRDPYEQYF. The CDR3 nucleotides read TGCAGTGCTAGTCGGGATCCATACGAGCAGTACTTC.

The sample holds a few counts of this clonotype. The V gene is TRBV5-5, the J gene TRBJ2-7; 7 positions match TRBD1. Germline V CDR1 and CDR2: SGHKS, YYEKEE (reference sequence). V trimming: 4 bases; J trimming: 0 bases; junction bases outside the gene matches: 7. The CDR3 is made up of 15 amino acids. As DNA, the CDR3 is TGTGCCAGCAGCCGACAGGGCCAAAGCTCCTACGAGCAGTACTTC. Translated, it gives CASSRQGQSSYEQYF. Filled out from reference TRBV5-5 and TRBJ2-7, the complete variable domain reads DAGVTQSPTHLIKTRGQQVTLRCSPISGHKSVSWYQQVLGQGPQFIFQYYEKEERGRGNFPDRFSARQFPNYSSELNVNALLLGDSALYLCASSRQGQSSYEQYFGPGTRLTVT.

This clonotype has at least ten counts. This rearrangement joins TRBV11-2 to TRBJ2-5; D uncertain. The CDR3 runs to 14 residues. CDR1 SGHAT and CDR2 FQNNGV come from the germline V gene. The V end lost 1 base, the J end lost 5 bases, and 11 bases lay between the germline ends. DNA for the CDR3: TGTGCCAGCAGCTTAGCCCCCCTGGGGGAGACCCAGTACTTC. Amino acids: CASSLAPLGETQYF.

The rearrangement links TRBV6-1 to TRBJ2-1; D unresolved. CDR3 size: 15 residues. The germline CDR1 and CDR2 sequences are MNHNS and SASEGT. V lost 4 bases and J lost 2, with 12 bases in between. The CDR3 loop reads CASSGTPSTYNEQFF. DNA for the CDR3: TGTGCCAGCAGTGGGACGCCGAGTACCTACAATGAGCAGTTCTTC.

The sample holds many counts of this clonotype. This rearrangement joins TRBV2 to TRBJ1-1; 8 positions match TRBD1. The CDR3 totals 13 residues. With 4 bases clipped from V and 8 bases from J, the junction kept 6 bases outside the gene matches. The germline V gene encodes CDR1 SNHLY and CDR2 FYNNEI. CDR3 region: CASSGPGQEEAFF. The DNA of the CDR3 is TGTGCCAGCAGTGGGCCGGGACAGGAGGAAGCTTTCTTT.

This clonotype occurred a few times. The rearrangement uses TRBV30 and TRBJ2-5; D may correspond to TRBD1 or TRBD2 (5 bases each). Trimming pared 3 bases from V and 3 bases from J, leaving 11 bases between. Germline values: CDR1 GTSNPN, CDR2 SVGIG (reference sequence). This CDR3 has 13 residues. The CDR3 nucleotides are TGTGCCTGGAGGTCTAGAGGGGAAGAGACCCAGTACTTC. This sequence encodes CAWRSRGEETQYF.

At least ten counts were recorded for this clonotype. This chain links TRBV20-1 with TRBJ2-7, with TRBD2 identical over 11 bases. Unmatched junction bases numbered 6, after V lost 5 bases and J lost 3 bases. The germline V gene encodes CDR1 DFQATT and CDR2 SNEGSKA (reference sequence). The CDR3 has 14 amino acids. The CDR3 loop reads CSAFKTSGNYEQYF. The CDR3 DNA follows: TGCAGTGCTTTTAAGACTAGCGGGAACTACGAGCAGTACTTC.

There are a few counts of this clonotype. V gene TRBV20-1 combines with J gene TRBJ2-2; weak D call: TRBD2 (5 bases). Germline CDR1 and CDR2: DFQATT and SNEGSKA (reference sequence). V shed 3 bases and J shed 3 bases, with 8 bases lying between them. The CDR3 is 13 amino acids. CDR3 in DNA: TGCAGTGCTAGTGGACTGGACACCGGGGAGCTGTTTTTT. Its protein product is CSASGLDTGELFF.

The table lists this clonotype with many counts. The chain uses TRBV11-2 and TRBJ2-7; D possibly corresponds to TRBD2 (6 bases). Between the trimmed V and J ends, which lost 0 bases and 0 bases, there was a span of 9 bases. Per germline, CDR1 SGHAT and CDR2 FQNNGV. CDR3 length: 15 residues. The CDR3 bases are TGTGCCAGCAGCTTAGAAGCGGGCCCCTCCTACGAGCAGTACTTC. Amino acids: CASSLEAGPSYEQYF. The full variable domain, in which reference TRBV11-2 and TRBJ2-7 provide the parts outside the CDR3, is EAGVAQSPRYKIIEKRQSVAFWCNPISGHATLYWYQQILGQGPKLLIQFQNNGVVDDSQLPKDRFSAERLKGVDSTLKIQPAKLEDSAVYLCASSLEAGPSYEQYFGPGTRLTVT.

The J gene is TRBJ2-7, the V gene TRBV6-2 or TRBV6-3; the D gene could be TRBD1 or TRBD2 (5 bases each). The CDR3 totals 13 residues. Germline CDR1 and CDR2: MNHEY and SVGEGT. The V gene lost 8 bases and the J gene lost 4 bases, with 15 bases spanning the gap. CDR3 DNA: TGTGCCAGCTCGAAAAGTTGGGGGTACGAGCAGTACTTC. Encoded protein: CASSKSWGYEQYF.

This clonotype showed up many times. This chain connects TRBV4-2 to TRBJ1-5; D is perhaps TRBD1 (5 bases). CDR1 and CDR2 from the germline V gene are LGHNA and YNFKEQ. This CDR3 spans 13 amino acids. The V and J ends lost 1 base and 4 bases respectively, with 5 bases between them. Here the CDR3 reads CASSQGGNQPQHF. The CDR3 nucleotides read TGTGCCAGCAGCCAAGGGGGGAATCAGCCCCAGCATTTT.

In this sample, this clonotype turned up many times. This chain uses TRBV7-9 with TRBJ2-1; D ambiguous. The ends were cut back, 1 base at V and 10 bases at J, with 17 bases in the middle. CDR1 and CDR2 (germline): SEHNR, FQNEAQ (reference sequence). The CDR3 is 15 amino acids. This chain's CDR3 is CASSLGLGLHVEQFF. The CDR3 DNA reads as TGTGCCAGCAGCTTAGGCTTGGGCCTCCATGTGGAGCAGTTCTTC.

Of note for this clonotype: This may come from a read error, since a much larger clone is one base off. This rearrangement joins TRBV7-8 to TRBJ2-7; 9 nucleotides match TRBD2. CDR3 length equals 14 residues. Germline V gene data show CDR1 as SGHVS and CDR2 as FQNEAQ. CDR3 amino acids: CASSLGGRAPEQHF. The DNA for the CDR3 is TGTGCCAGCAGCTTAGGCGGGAGGGCGCCCGAGCAGCACTTC.

This clonotype came up a few times. The chain has TRBV20-1 and TRBJ1-5, with 9 bases that match TRBD1. V lost 4 bases, J lost 0 bases, and 13 bases stayed unmatched. The V gene's germline CDR1 is DFQATT and CDR2 SNEGSKA (reference sequence). CDR3 size: 18 residues. The CDR3 reads CSATRQGEMYSSNQPQHF. CDR3 in DNA: TGCAGTGCTACTAGACAGGGGGAAATGTATAGTAGCAATCAGCCCCAGCATTTT.

This clonotype was found a few times. This chain uses TRBV12-3 or TRBV12-4 with TRBJ2-3; no definite D call. The CDR3 totals 13 residues. Trimming removed 4 bases at V and 2 bases at J, with 7 bases between. DNA for the CDR3: TGTGCCAGCAGTTGGAGCGACACAGATACGCAGTATTTT. Protein product: CASSWSDTDTQYF.

This clonotype came up many times. The CDR3 bases are TGCAGCGTTTACTTGGGGGGGGCCTACGAGCAGTACTTC. Translation gives CSVYLGGAYEQYF. The rearrangement links TRBV29-1 to TRBJ2-7; 7 bases line up with TRBD2. V lost 5 bases to trimming and J lost 2 bases; unmatched junction nucleotides: 6. CDR1 and CDR2 (germline): SQVTM, ANQGSEA. CDR3 length: 13 amino acids.

This clonotype was seen more than once but under ten times. The V call is TRBV12-5, the J call TRBJ2-5, with 8 bases fitting TRBD2. The CDR3 has 14 amino acids. Germline values: CDR1 LGHNT, CDR2 FRNRAP. Unmatched junction bases numbered 5, after V lost 7 bases and J lost 1 base. CDR3: CASADGGAQETQYF. Here the CDR3 DNA reads TGTGCTAGTGCCGACGGGGGGGCCCAAGAGACCCAGTACTTC. Full variable domain (rest looked up from reference TRBV12-5 and TRBJ2-5): DARVTQTPRHKVTEMGQEVTMRCQPILGHNTVFWYRQTMMQGLELLAYFRNRAPLDDSGMPKDRFSAEMPDATLATLKIQPSEPRDSAVYFCASADGGAQETQYFGPGTRLLVL.

This clonotype has a handful of counts. The rearrangement uses TRBV5-1 and TRBJ2-4; D is perhaps TRBD1 (5 bases). The CDR3 spans 16 residues. Trimming shortened V by 0 bases and J by 5 bases, and 15 bases separated the two germline ends. CDR1 is SGHRS, CDR2 YFSETQ, per germline. In DNA form, the CDR3 reads TGCGCCAGCAGCTTGGTCTTTCCGGACACTCAAAACATTCAGTACTTC. It is translated as CASSLVFPDTQNIQYF.

This clonotype was counted at least ten times. The CDR3: CASTPGGLNTGELFF. The CDR3, as DNA: TGCGCCAGCACCCCAGGGGGACTGAACACCGGGGAGCTGTTTTTT. V gene TRBV4-3 combines with J gene TRBJ2-2; weak D call: TRBD1 (7 bases). The V gene's germline CDR1 is LGHNA and CDR2 YSLEER. The ends were cut back, 7 bases at V and 1 base at J, with 13 bases in the middle. CDR3 length: 15 residues.

This clonotype appeared a few times. The V gene is TRBV28, the J gene TRBJ1-1; a possible D gene is TRBD1 (5 bases). This CDR3 spans 12 amino acids. The germline CDR1 and CDR2 sequences are MDHEN and SYDVKM. V was cut by 4 bases and J by 11 bases, with 14 bases left in between. The CDR3 protein is CASSWGKVRAFF. The CDR3 nucleotides read TGTGCCAGCAGTTGGGGGAAGGTTCGGGCTTTCTTT.

This chain joins TRBV7-2 and TRBJ2-1, with a weak D call TRBD2 (5 bases). V was trimmed by 2 bases and J by 5 bases, leaving 16 bases between them. The CDR3 is 16 residues long. CDR1 and CDR2 (germline): SGHTA, FQGNSA. CDR3 in amino acids: CASSLRYLAPDNEQFF. The CDR3 bases are TGTGCCAGCAGCTTACGGTACCTAGCTCCCGACAATGAGCAGTTCTTC.

This clonotype has more than one count but fewer than ten. The CDR3 protein is CASSSTSGSRNEQFF. The CDR3 DNA is TGTGCCAGCAGCTCCACTAGCGGGAGTCGGAATGAGCAGTTCTTC. The V and J genes are TRBV7-9 and TRBJ2-1, with 11 bases aligning to TRBD2. The CDR3 loop spans 15 amino acids. Germline V gene sequence: CDR1 SEHNR, CDR2 FQNEAQ (reference sequence). The V and J ends lost 4 bases and 7 bases, in that order; junction bases with no gene match: 6.

This clonotype was recorded many times. The chain joins TRBV5-1 to TRBJ1-1, with D unclear. The CDR3 loop spans 14 amino acids. Trimming shortened V by 0 bases and J by 1 base, and 7 bases separated the two germline ends. Germline CDR1 is SGHRS and CDR2 is YFSETQ. Written as DNA, the CDR3 is TGCGCCAGCAGCTTGGGGGTGGAGAACACTGAAGCTTTCTTT. Translation: CASSLGVENTEAFF.

This chain links TRBV28 with TRBJ1-1; D might be TRBD1 (5 bases). Trimming cost V 7 bases and J 3 bases, with 12 bases left between them. In germline, CDR1 is MDHEN, CDR2 SYDVKM. The CDR3 contains 13 residues. CDR3 nucleotide sequence: TGTGCCAGCAATGAAGGGGTGCACACTGAAGCTTTCTTT. Translated: CASNEGVHTEAFF.

The rearrangement uses TRBV30 and TRBJ2-2; 11 bases align to TRBD1. The V and J ends lost 5 bases and 6 bases, in that order; junction bases with no gene match: 2. There are 13 residues in the CDR3. The V gene's germline CDR1 is GTSNPN and CDR2 SVGIG (reference sequence). For the CDR3, the DNA is TGTGCCTGGGGGACAGGGGGATCCGGGGAGCTGTTTTTT. It codes for CAWGTGGSGELFF.

The table lists this clonotype with a few counts. This chain uses TRBV20-1 with TRBJ2-1; D is ambiguous. The CDR3 sequence is 17 residues long. V lost 0 bases and J lost 5, with 20 bases in between. Germline lookup yields CDR1 DFQATT and CDR2 SNEGSKA (reference sequence). The DNA of the CDR3 is TGCAGTGCTAGAGACTACCCTGTCTGGGCCGAAAACAATGAGCAGTTCTTC. Translation: CSARDYPVWAENNEQFF.

The table lists this clonotype with many counts. The J gene is TRBJ2-3, the V gene TRBV10-3; TRBD2 matches 12 bases. After removal of 3 bases from V and 6 bases from J, the junction contained 10 bases not matched to a gene. The CDR3 loop spans 17 amino acids. Germline values: CDR1 ENHRY, CDR2 SYGVKD. The CDR3 DNA follows: TGTGCCATCAGTGACCCTCTAGCGGGAGGGCCGGGGGATACGCAGTATTTT. Protein sequence: CAISDPLAGGPGDTQYF.

Ten or more counts support this clonotype. The chain employs TRBV29-1 and TRBJ2-5, with D uncertain. Trimming took 4 bases from V and 4 from J, leaving 10 bases between them. Germline assignment: CDR1 SQVTM and CDR2 ANQGSEA. CDR3 length equals 12 residues. CDR3 residues: CSVVGKGETQYF. The CDR3 DNA reads as TGCAGCGTTGTGGGGAAGGGAGAGACCCAGTACTTC.